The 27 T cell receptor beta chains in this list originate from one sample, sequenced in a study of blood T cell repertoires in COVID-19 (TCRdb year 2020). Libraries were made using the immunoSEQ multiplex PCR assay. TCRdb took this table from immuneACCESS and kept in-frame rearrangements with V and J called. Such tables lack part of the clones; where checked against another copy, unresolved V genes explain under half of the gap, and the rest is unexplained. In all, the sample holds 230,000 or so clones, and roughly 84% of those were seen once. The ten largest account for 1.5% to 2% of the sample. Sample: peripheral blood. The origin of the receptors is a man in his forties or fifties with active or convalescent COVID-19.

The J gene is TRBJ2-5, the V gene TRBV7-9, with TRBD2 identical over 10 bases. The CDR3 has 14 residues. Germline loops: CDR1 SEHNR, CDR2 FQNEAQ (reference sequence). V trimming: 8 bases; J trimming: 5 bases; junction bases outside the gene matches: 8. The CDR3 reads CASRQRGGQETQYF. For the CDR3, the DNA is TGTGCCAGCCGGCAGCGGGGGGGCCAGGAGACCCAGTACTTC.

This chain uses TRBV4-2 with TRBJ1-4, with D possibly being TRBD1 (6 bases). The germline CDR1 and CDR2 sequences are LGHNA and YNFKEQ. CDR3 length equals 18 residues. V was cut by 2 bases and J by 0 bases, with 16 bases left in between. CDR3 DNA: TGTGCCAGCAGCCAAAATGGGGGGGCCTATGCAACTAATGAAAAACTGTTTTTT. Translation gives CASSQNGGAYATNEKLFF.

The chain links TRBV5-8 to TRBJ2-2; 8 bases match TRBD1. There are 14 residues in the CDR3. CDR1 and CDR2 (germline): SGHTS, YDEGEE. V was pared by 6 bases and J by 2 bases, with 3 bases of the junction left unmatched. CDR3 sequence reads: CASIRGLNTGELFF. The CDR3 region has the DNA TGTGCCAGCATCAGGGGGCTTAACACCGGGGAGCTGTTTTTT.

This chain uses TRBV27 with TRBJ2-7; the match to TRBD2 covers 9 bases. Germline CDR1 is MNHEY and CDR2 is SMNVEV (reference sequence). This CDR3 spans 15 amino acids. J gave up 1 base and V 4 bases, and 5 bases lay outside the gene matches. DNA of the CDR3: TGTGCCAGCAGTTCGTTAGCGGGGGAGTCCTACGAGCAGTACTTC. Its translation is CASSSLAGESYEQYF.

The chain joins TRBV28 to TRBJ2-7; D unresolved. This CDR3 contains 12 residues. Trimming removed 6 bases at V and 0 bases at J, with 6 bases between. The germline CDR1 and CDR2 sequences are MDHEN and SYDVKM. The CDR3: CASSYSSYEQYF. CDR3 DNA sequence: TGTGCCAGCAGCTATAGCTCCTACGAGCAGTACTTC.

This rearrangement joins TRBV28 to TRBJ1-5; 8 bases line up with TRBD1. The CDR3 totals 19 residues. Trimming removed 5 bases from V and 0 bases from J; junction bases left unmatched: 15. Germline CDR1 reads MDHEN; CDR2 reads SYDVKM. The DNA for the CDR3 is TGTGCCAGCAGTCAGACCTGGGACAGGCGATACAATAGCAATCAGCCCCAGCATTTT. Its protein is CASSQTWDRRYNSNQPQHF.

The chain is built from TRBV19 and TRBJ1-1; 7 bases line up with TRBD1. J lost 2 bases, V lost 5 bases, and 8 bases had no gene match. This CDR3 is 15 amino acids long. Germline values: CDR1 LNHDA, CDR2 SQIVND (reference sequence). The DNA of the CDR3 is TGTGCCAGTAGTTCACAACAGGGGAGTAACACTGAAGCTTTCTTT. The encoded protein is CASSSQQGSNTEAFF.

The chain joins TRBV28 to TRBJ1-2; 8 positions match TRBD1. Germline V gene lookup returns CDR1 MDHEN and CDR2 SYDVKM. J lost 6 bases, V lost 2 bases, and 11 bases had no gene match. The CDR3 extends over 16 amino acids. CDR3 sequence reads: CASSLDHGTGADGYTF. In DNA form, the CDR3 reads TGTGCCAGCAGTTTAGATCACGGGACAGGAGCAGATGGCTACACCTTC.

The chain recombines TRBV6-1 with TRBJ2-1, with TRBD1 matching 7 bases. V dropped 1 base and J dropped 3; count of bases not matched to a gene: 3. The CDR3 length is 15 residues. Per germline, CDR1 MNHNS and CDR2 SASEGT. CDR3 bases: TGTGCCAGCAGTGAAGAGGCAGGGGGCTACAATGAGCAGTTCTTC. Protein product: CASSEEAGGYNEQFF.

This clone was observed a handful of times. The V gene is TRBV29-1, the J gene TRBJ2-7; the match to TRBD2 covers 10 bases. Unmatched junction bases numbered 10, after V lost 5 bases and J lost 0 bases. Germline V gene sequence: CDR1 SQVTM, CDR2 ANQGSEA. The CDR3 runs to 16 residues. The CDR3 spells CSVRGGPSGSSYEQYF. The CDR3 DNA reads TGCAGCGTTCGGGGGGGGCCTAGCGGGAGCTCCTACGAGCAGTACTTC.

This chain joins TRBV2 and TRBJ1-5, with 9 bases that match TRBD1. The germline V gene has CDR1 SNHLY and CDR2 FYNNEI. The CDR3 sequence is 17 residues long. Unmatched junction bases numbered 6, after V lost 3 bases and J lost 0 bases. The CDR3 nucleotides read TGTGCCAGCAGTGAGGAGACAGGGGGTTATAGCAATCAGCCCCAGCATTTT. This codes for CASSEETGGYSNQPQHF.

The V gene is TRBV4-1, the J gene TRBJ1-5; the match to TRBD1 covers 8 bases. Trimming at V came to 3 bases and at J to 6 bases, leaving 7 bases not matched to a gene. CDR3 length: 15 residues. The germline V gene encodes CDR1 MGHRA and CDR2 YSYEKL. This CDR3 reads CASSQEDRARQPQHF. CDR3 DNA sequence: TGCGCCAGCAGCCAGGAGGACAGGGCGCGTCAGCCCCAGCATTTT.

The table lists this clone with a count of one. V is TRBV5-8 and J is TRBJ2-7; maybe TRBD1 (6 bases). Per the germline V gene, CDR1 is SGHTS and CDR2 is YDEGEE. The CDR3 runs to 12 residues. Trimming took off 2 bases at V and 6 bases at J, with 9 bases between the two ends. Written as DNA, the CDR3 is TGTGCCAGCAGCTTTTACAGGGCCGAGCAGTACTTC. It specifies CASSFYRAEQYF.

The CDR3 sequence: CASSPDTSSYNEQFF. The CDR3, as DNA: TGTGCCAGCAGTCCCGACACGAGCTCCTACAATGAGCAGTTCTTC. The chain combines TRBV28 with TRBJ2-1; D not resolved. This CDR3 region has 15 residues. The V gene lost 5 bases and the J gene lost 0 bases, with 11 bases spanning the gap. Germline V lookup: CDR1 MDHEN, CDR2 SYDVKM.

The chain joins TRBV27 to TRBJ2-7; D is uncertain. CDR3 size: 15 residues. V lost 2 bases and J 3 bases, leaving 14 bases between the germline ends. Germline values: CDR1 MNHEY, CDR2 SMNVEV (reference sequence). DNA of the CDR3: TGTGCCAGCAGTTTAGGGCCCGACACACTCTACGAGCAGTACTTC. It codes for CASSLGPDTLYEQYF.

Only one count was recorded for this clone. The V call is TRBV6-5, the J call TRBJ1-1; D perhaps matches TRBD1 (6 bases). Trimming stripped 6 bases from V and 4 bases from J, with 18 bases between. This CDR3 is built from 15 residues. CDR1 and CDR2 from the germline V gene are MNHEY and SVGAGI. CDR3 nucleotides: TGTGCCAGCAGCGATCCAAAACAGGGTTCCACTGAAGCTTTCTTT. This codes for CASSDPKQGSTEAFF.

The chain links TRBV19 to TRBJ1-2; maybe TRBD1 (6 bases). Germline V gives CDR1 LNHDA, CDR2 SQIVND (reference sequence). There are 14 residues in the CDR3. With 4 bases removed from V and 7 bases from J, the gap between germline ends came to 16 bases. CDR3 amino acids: CASSSPGHLFGYTF. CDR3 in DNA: TGTGCCAGTAGTAGCCCGGGACATTTGTTTGGCTACACCTTC.

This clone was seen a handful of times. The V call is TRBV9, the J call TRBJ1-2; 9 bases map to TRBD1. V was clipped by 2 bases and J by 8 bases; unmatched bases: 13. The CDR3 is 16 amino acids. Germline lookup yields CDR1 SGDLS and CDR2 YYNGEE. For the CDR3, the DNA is TGTGCCAGCAGCGTGTCATCCGGGACAGGGTCTCTCGGCTACACCTTC. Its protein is CASSVSSGTGSLGYTF.

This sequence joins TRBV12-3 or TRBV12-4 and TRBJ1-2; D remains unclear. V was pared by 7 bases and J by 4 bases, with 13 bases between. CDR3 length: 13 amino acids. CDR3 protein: CASTLGPSYGYTF. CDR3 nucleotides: TGTGCCAGCACCCTTGGCCCGTCCTATGGCTACACCTTC.

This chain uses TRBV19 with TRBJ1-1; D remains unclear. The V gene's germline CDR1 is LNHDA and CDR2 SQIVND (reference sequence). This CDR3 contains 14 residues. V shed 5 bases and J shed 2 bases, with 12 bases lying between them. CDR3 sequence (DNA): TGTGCCAGTAGTTTCCGATCCTACAACACTGAAGCTTTCTTT. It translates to CASSFRSYNTEAFF.

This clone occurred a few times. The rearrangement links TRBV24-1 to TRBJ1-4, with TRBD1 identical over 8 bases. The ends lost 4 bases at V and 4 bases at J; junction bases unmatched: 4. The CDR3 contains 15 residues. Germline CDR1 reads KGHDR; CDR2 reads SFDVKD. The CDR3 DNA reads TGTGCCACCAGTGAAGCCGGGACAGGTAATGAAAAACTGTTTTTT. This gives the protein CATSEAGTGNEKLFF.

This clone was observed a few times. In DNA, the CDR3 is TGTGCCTGGAGTGTACCTTCCGGGGGGGCAGATACGCAGTATTTT. Protein product: CAWSVPSGGADTQYF. The chain has TRBV30 and TRBJ2-3; 8 positions match TRBD2. The CDR3 loop spans 15 amino acids. Germline V gives CDR1 GTSNPN, CDR2 SVGIG (reference sequence). V gave up 0 bases and J gave up 4 bases; unmatched junction bases: 6.

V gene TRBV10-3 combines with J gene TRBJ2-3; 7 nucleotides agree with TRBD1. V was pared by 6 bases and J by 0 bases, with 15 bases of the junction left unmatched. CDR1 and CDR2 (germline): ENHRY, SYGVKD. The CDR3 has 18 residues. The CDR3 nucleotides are TGTGCCATCAGCCGACGAACAGACAGGGAGACTAGCACAGATACGCAGTATTTT. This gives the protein CAISRRTDRETSTDTQYF.

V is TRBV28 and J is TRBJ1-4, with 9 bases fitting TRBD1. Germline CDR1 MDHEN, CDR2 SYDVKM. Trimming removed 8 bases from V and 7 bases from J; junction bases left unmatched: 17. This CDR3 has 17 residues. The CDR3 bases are TGTGCCAGCTCCTGGGGACTCTTGTCGGGACAGGGTGAAAAACTGTTTTTT. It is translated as CASSWGLLSGQGEKLFF.

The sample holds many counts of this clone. CDR3 nucleotides: TGTGCCAGCAGTGAATTGACCCCTAGCTCCTATAATTCACCCCTCCACTTT. Translating it yields CASSELTPSSYNSPLHF. The rearrangement uses TRBV25-1 and TRBJ1-6; D not resolved. The CDR3 totals 17 residues. Germline loops: CDR1 MGHDK, CDR2 SYGVNS. V was shortened by 1 base and J by 0 bases, with 10 bases between the two germline ends.

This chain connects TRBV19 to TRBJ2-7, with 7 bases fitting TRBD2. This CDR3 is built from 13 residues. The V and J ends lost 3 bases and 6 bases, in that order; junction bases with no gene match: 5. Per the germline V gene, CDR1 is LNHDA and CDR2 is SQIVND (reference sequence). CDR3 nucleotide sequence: TGTGCCAGTAGTATCGGACTAGTCTCCGAGCAGTACTTC. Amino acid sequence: CASSIGLVSEQYF. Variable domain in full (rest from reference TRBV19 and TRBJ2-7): DGGITQSPKYLFRKEGQNVTLSCEQNLNHDAMYWYRQDPGQGLRLIYYSQIVNDFQKGDIAEGYSVSREKKESFPLTVTSAQKNPTAFYLCASSIGLVSEQYFGPGTRLTVT.

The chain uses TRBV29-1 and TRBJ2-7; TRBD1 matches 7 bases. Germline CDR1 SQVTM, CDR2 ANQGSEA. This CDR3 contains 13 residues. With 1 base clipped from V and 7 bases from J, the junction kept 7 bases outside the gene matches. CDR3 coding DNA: TGCAGCGTTGAAGCTACAGGGGCCTGGGAGCAGTACTTC. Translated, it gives CSVEATGAWEQYF.